A single sample gave rise to the 16 T cell receptor beta chains below, sequenced in a study of cytomegalovirus exposure and HLA in healthy donors. The PCR made use of 60 Vbeta and 13 Jbeta primers. Sequenced by immunoSEQ multiplex PCR; TCRdb stores in-frame clones only, minus some. This table holds about 120,000 clones, around three quarters found once. The sequenced material came from PBMCs. These receptors originate from a man aged 18 to 29 in good health and CMV-seropositive.

The rearrangement joins TRBV11-2 to TRBJ1-3, with 9 bases that match TRBD1. Germline CDR1 and CDR2: SGHAT and FQNNGV. J gave up 1 base and V 3 bases, and 10 bases lay outside the gene matches. There are 18 residues in the CDR3. The CDR3 is CASSFGGGQGVSGNTIYF. The CDR3 nucleotides read TGTGCCAGCAGCTTCGGTGGGGGACAGGGAGTGTCTGGAAACACCATATATTTT.

V and J are TRBV6-6 and TRBJ2-6; tentatively, D is TRBD2 (5 bases). The germline V gene encodes CDR1 MNHNY and CDR2 SVGAGI (reference sequence). V was clipped by 0 bases and J by 2 bases, with 8 bases between them. CDR3 length equals 16 residues. The CDR3 sequence: CASSYSLRAGANVLTF. Here the CDR3 DNA reads TGTGCCAGCAGTTACTCTCTGAGGGCTGGGGCCAACGTCCTGACTTTC.

This chain links TRBV28 with TRBJ2-3, with 9 bases that match TRBD2. The CDR3 totals 18 residues. Germline V gives CDR1 MDHEN, CDR2 SYDVKM. The V segment lost 5 bases and the J segment 3 bases; nucleotides outside the gene matches: 15. Here the CDR3 DNA reads TGTGCCAGCAGTCCGATATTCCCCGCGGGACTAGCAACAGATACGCAGTATTTT. Encoded protein: CASSPIFPAGLATDTQYF.

The chain carries TRBV4-2 and TRBJ2-5, with D hard to call. Trimming took off 0 bases at V and 5 bases at J, with 10 bases between the two ends. Looked up from germline, CDR1 is LGHNA and CDR2 is YNFKEQ. There are 14 residues in the CDR3. CDR3 bases: TGTGCCAGCAGCCAAGATGTGTACGGTGAGACCCAGTACTTC. This codes for CASSQDVYGETQYF.

The genes are TRBV6-5 and TRBJ1-5; possible D gene TRBD1, 6 bases. This CDR3 has 15 residues. In germline, CDR1 is MNHEY, CDR2 SVGAGI. The germline V and J ends were trimmed by 4 bases and 4 bases, with 14 bases remaining between them. CDR3 DNA sequence: TGTGCCAGCAGTTTGACGGGGGGCTCAAATCAGCCCCAGCATTTT. It translates to CASSLTGGSNQPQHF.

There are a few counts of this clone. Written as DNA, the CDR3 is TGTGCCTGGAGTAGCGGGAGAGACACAGATACGCAGTATTTT. This sequence encodes CAWSSGRDTDTQYF. The chain uses TRBV30 and TRBJ2-3, with 8 positions matching TRBD2. After removal of 2 bases from V and 2 bases from J, the junction contained 3 bases not matched to a gene. Germline lookup yields CDR1 GTSNPN and CDR2 SVGIG (reference sequence). The CDR3 contains 14 residues.

The chain has TRBV2 and TRBJ1-2; 7 bases are a match to TRBD1. V gave up 2 bases and J gave up 7 bases; unmatched junction bases: 10. This CDR3 region has 15 residues. Germline loops: CDR1 SNHLY, CDR2 FYNNEI. The CDR3 coding sequence is TGTGCCAGCAGTGAAAATAGGGGACAGACTTCTGGCTACACCTTC. It specifies CASSENRGQTSGYTF.

V and J are TRBV11-2 and TRBJ1-1; weak D call: TRBD1 (6 bases). The CDR3 sequence is 13 residues long. The V and J ends lost 5 bases and 6 bases respectively, with 13 bases between them. CDR1 is SGHAT, CDR2 FQNNGV, per germline. The CDR3 DNA reads TGTGCCAGCAGCCAGGACGGGGGGCCTGAAGCTTTCTTT. This sequence encodes CASSQDGGPEAFF.

Notes on this clone: One end of the junction varies from germline; a read error may be responsible. The chain recombines TRBV11-2 with TRBJ2-4; 8 nucleotides agree with TRBD2. Per germline, CDR1 SGHAT and CDR2 FQNNGV. CDR3 length equals 15 residues. CDR3 sequence (DNA): TGTGCCAGCAGCTTATCCGGGAGGGCCAAAAACAGTCAGTACTTC. This translates into CASSLSGRAKNSQYF.

The chain has TRBV9 and TRBJ2-7, with TRBD2 matching over 8 bases. This CDR3 is built from 13 residues. The germline V gene has CDR1 SGDLS and CDR2 YYNGEE. V lost 7 bases to trimming and J lost 7 bases; unmatched junction nucleotides: 10. This chain's CDR3 is CASQAGDLGEQYF. The CDR3 region has the DNA TGTGCCAGCCAAGCGGGGGATTTAGGGGAGCAGTACTTC.

About this clone: At one of its ends the junction is not consistent with the germline gene, which may arise from a read error. As DNA, the CDR3 is TGTTCCAGCAGCAGGGCGGTAGCGGGAGGGGGCTACGAGCAGTACTTC. Translated, it gives CSSSRAVAGGGYEQYF. The V call is TRBV7-9, the J call TRBJ2-7; 11 positions match TRBD2. The CDR3 has 16 residues. Germline V lookup: CDR1 SEHNR, CDR2 FQNEAQ (reference sequence).

The chain has TRBV9 and TRBJ2-7; a weak D match, TRBD1 (5 bases). The CDR3 has 14 amino acids. Trimming removed 0 bases at V and 6 bases at J, with 13 bases between. CDR1 and CDR2 from the germline V gene are SGDLS and YYNGEE. CDR3 region: CASSVDSLGLEQYF. CDR3 sequence (DNA): TGTGCCAGCAGCGTAGACAGCCTGGGGCTCGAGCAGTACTTC.

V usage is TRBV11-2 and J usage is TRBJ2-2, with TRBD2 matching over 9 bases. V was pared by 11 bases and J by 4 bases, with 14 bases of the junction left unmatched. This CDR3 has 16 amino acids. Germline V gene lookup returns CDR1 SGHAT and CDR2 FQNNGV. The CDR3 DNA reads TGTGCCGGCGGCCCGGCTAGCGGGGTAACCACCGGGGAGCTGTTTTTT. This encodes CAGGPASGVTTGELFF. Drawing the rest from reference TRBV11-2 and TRBJ2-2, the complete variable domain is EAGVAQSPRYKIIEKRQSVAFWCNPISGHATLYWYQQILGQGPKLLIQFQNNGVVDDSQLPKDRFSAERLKGVDSTLKIQPAKLEDSAVYLCAGGPASGVTTGELFFGEGSRLTVL.

This chain uses TRBV4-1 with TRBJ2-1; no firm D call. The ends were cut back, 0 bases at V and 7 bases at J, with 10 bases in the middle. This CDR3 has 14 amino acids. Germline V gene sequence: CDR1 MGHRA, CDR2 YSYEKL. CDR3 loop: CASSQDHPVNEQFF. The CDR3 DNA reads TGCGCCAGCAGCCAAGATCATCCAGTTAATGAGCAGTTCTTC.

This chain connects TRBV6-4 to TRBJ2-3; possibly TRBD2 for D (6 bases). In germline, CDR1 is MRHNA, CDR2 SNTAGT. The germline V and J ends were trimmed by 2 bases and 1 base, with 10 bases remaining between them. There are 15 residues in the CDR3. CDR3 sequence (DNA): TGTGCCAGCAGTGACAGACTAGGCGGCACAGATACGCAGTATTTT. This translates into CASSDRLGGTDTQYF.

The chain couples TRBV6-1 to TRBJ1-1; the D gene is possibly TRBD1 (5 bases). The CDR3 spans 11 residues. Trimming removed 11 bases from V and 7 bases from J, with 14 bases in between. Germline CDR1 and CDR2: MNHNS and SASEGT. CDR3 nucleotide sequence: TGTGCCTCCCCCGCCGGGGGTGAAGCTTTCTTT. This codes for CASPAGGEAFF.